Here is one T cell receptor beta chain with its context. Its antigen is still unknown. This may arise from a read error, as a much more abundant clone is one base away. These data come from a study of CD8 T cells in ankylosing spondylitis (dated by TCRdb to the late 2010s). Concerning the study at large: The study profiled T cell receptor beta repertoires in healthy donors and ankylosing spondylitis patients to find disease-linked TCR variants. The full study cohort comprised 25 ankylosing spondylitis patients and some 100 healthy donors. Peripheral blood was sampled, and synovial fluid was additionally collected from ankylosing spondylitis patients.

The sequencer listed for this sample is Illumina HiSeq 2500. Quantitative 5'-RACE with molecular barcodes was the method used to prepare the TCR beta libraries. Regarding the original processing steps: A new computational method, built on a probabilistic model of VDJ rearrangement, was used to identify disease-linked TCR variants. TCRdb's own reprocessing of the public reads used fastp at Q25 and MiXCR and kept productive beta chains. Rows with a matching CDR3 protein are joined into one entry that keeps the most common DNA and genes. These V and J calls originate from TCRdb's pipeline instead of the authors' own analysis. The sample table contains around 130,000 distinct CDR3 sequences; only one count was recorded for roughly 15% of them. The top ten clones comprise under 3% of the sample. What the research found in general, with its limitations: According to the report, matched synovial fluid samples from ankylosing spondylitis patients were significantly enriched for the disease-linked clones. Some of the motif variants had been reported before in the synovial fluid and blood of reactive arthritis patients, a finding that suggests common disease-initiation mechanisms. Blood from ankylosing spondylitis patients appeared to be characterized by a TCR beta motif composed of under 10 highly homologous amino acid variants. A CD8+ phenotype was shown by the disease-linked clones, which were found at relatively low frequencies in peripheral blood.

V is pruned by 1 base and J by 4 bases, leaving 4 bases of the junction without a gene match. The cysteine opens and the phenylalanine closes a CDR3 of 15 amino acids. Only the CDR3 DNA is retained, 45 bases long and in frame from the first base. Sequences LGHDT (CDR1) and YNNKEL (CDR2) are obtained from the germline V gene (reference sequence). The source is a female donor with ankylosing spondylitis or in good health (not recorded which). Sequencing was carried out using blood, either unsorted or a sorted T cell fraction (not recorded which). The chain was built from TRBV3-1 and TRBJ1-5, with TRBD1 identical over 7 junction bases. The DNA sequence is given as TGTGCCAGCAGCCAAGGCGGGACAGTGAATCAGCCCCAGCATTTT. Its product reads: CASSQGGTVNQPQHF.